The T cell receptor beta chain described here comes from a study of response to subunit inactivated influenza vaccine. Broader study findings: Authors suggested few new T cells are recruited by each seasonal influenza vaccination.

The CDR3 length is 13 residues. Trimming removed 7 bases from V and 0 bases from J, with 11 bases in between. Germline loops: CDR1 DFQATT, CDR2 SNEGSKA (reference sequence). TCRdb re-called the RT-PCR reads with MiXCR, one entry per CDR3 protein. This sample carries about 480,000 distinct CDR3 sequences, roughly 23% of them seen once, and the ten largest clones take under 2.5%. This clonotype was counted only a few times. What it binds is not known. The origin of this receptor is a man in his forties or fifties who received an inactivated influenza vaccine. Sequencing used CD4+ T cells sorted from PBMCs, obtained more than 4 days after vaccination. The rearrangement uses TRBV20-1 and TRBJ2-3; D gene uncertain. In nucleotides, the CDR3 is TGCAGTGGGTACACAACTAGCACAGATACGCAGTATTTT. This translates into CSGYTTSTDTQYF.